This TCR beta chain appears in the sequencing data of a study of blood T cell repertoires in COVID-19. Study overall: COVID-19 samples from acute and convalescent phases originated in the United States, Italy and Spain. T cells, B-cell-depleted T cells, or PBMCs supplied cDNA or gDNA.

Original processing notes: It was from reference gene primer amplification that nucleated cell counts were estimated. Assay: immunoSEQ multiplex PCR; the TCRdb copy retains only in-frame clones and omits some. V and J calls and clone size are given by that table; D and trimming were obtained from the DNA. Altogether hundreds of thousands of clones are present, under 95% being singletons, with the ten largest covering about 3.5%. The CDR3 length is 14 residues. V lost 1 base and J 2 bases, leaving 9 bases between the germline ends. Germline V gene lookup returns CDR1 GTSNPN and CDR2 SVGIG (reference sequence).

The source is a young woman who had recovered from COVID-19. Sequencing was performed on peripheral blood. This chain connects TRBV30 to TRBJ2-1; D not certain. CDR3 sequence: CAWSASITYNEQFF. The CDR3 DNA sequence: TGTGCCTGGAGTGCATCAATCACCTACAATGAGCAGTTCTTC.